This T cell receptor (beta chain) was identified in a study of blood T cell repertoires in COVID-19. Study context: Spain, Italy and the United States supplied samples that represented acute and convalescent COVID-19. Sources were T cells, B-cell-depleted T cells, or PBMCs; the material itself was cDNA or gDNA.

V shed 5 bases, J shed 2 bases, and the junction held 6 bases outside the gene matches. CDR3 size: 14 residues. Per germline, CDR1 SGHVS and CDR2 FNYEAQ. Sequencing used immunoSEQ multiplex PCR; TCRdb keeps in-frame clones, though not all of them. The profile shows 400,000 to 550,000 clones, around 88% of them singletons. Sequencing was performed on peripheral blood. This TCR was sampled from a woman aged 25 to 45 with acute or convalescent COVID-19. The J gene is TRBJ2-7, the V gene TRBV7-6; TRBD1 matches at 7 bases. CDR3 sequence: CASSRGQEPYEQYF. The CDR3, as DNA: TGTGCCAGCAGCCGAGGACAGGAACCCTACGAGCAGTACTTC.